The text below deals with one TCR beta chain. Its antigen remains unknown. The data belong to a study of radiotherapy plus CTLA-4 blockade in lung cancer. Background on the study: Objective response was observed in more than 15% of patients, and disease control in approximately 30%.

CDR1 is SGDLS and CDR2 is YYNGEE in the germline V gene. The CDR3 is 14 residues long. Between the trimmed V and J ends, which lost 4 bases and 2 bases, there was a span of 12 bases. The study's findings and limits: According to reports, early shifts in blood T cell clones, alongside interferon-beta, forecast response most accurately.

Libraries were prepared by immunoSEQ multiplex PCR; TCRdb keeps only in-frame clonotypes and omits some of them. Among 60,000 to 70,000 clones listed, roughly four fifths were seen once. The sequence was collected from a human donor with non-small cell lung cancer who had a partial response to radiotherapy plus ipilimumab. The chain has TRBV9 and TRBJ2-5; a possible D gene is TRBD2 (5 bases). This sample comprised peripheral blood, obtained from a patient treated with radiotherapy plus ipilimumab. DNA of the CDR3: TGTGCCAGCAGCTCCCATAGCGTACAAGAGACCCAGTACTTC. This encodes CASSSHSVQETQYF.